The 10 T cell receptor beta chains in this list originate from one sample, sequenced in a study of lung T cells in sarcoidosis with Löfgren's syndrome. TCRdb re-called the reads with MiXCR, one entry per CDR3 protein. The sample yields around 4,000 distinct CDR3 sequences, about 20% seen once. The material sequenced was CD4+ T cells from bronchoalveolar lavage. These receptors came from a human donor with sarcoidosis (Löfgren's syndrome or another form), or a control subject (not recorded which).

This clonotype is medium-sized within its sample. This chain connects TRBV6-1 to TRBJ1-6; D perhaps matches TRBD1 (5 bases). The germline V gene has CDR1 MNHNS and CDR2 SASEGT. The germline V and J ends were trimmed by 6 bases and 9 bases, with 18 bases remaining between them. This CDR3 has 15 amino acids. The CDR3 spells CASRPPGTLASPLHF. The DNA for the CDR3 is TGTGCCAGCAGGCCCCCCGGGACCCTCGCTTCACCCCTCCACTTT.

This clonotype was observed a handful of times. One base away lies a much larger clone, so this may be a sequencing read error. The chain is built from TRBV5-4 and TRBJ2-6; the D gene could be TRBD1 or TRBD2 (5 bases each). V shed 4 bases and J shed 1 base, with 18 bases lying between them. CDR1 and CDR2 from the germline V gene are SGHNT and YYREEE (reference sequence). The CDR3 is made up of 18 amino acids. The CDR3 DNA reads TGTGCCAGCAGCAGGTTCGGGGCAGGGATATCTGGGGCCAACGTCCTGACTTTC. Translation gives CASSRFGAGISGANVLTF.

By share, this clonotype counts as medium-sized. This chain joins TRBV10-1 and TRBJ2-7, with D perhaps TRBD1 (7 bases). CDR1 and CDR2 from the germline V gene are WNHNN and SYGVQD (reference sequence). The CDR3 spans 13 residues. Trimming shortened V by 6 bases and J by 10 bases, and 19 bases separated the two germline ends. CDR3 DNA: TGCGCCAGCAGCGCGTGGAGGGGGCAGGCACAGTACGTC. As protein: CASSAWRGQAQYV.

This clonotype is classed as medium-sized. The rearrangement uses TRBV3-1 and TRBJ2-7; 12 bases are a match to TRBD1. The trim removed 5 bases at V and 6 bases at J, leaving 5 bases unmatched. This CDR3 has 14 residues. Germline-derived CDR1 and CDR2 are LGHDT and YNNKEL (reference sequence). Here the CDR3 reads CASSTGTGGSEQYF. Here the CDR3 DNA reads TGTGCCAGCAGCACCGGGACAGGGGGCTCCGAGCAGTACTTC.

This clonotype was detected ten times or more. This rearrangement joins TRBV27 to TRBJ2-6; D is ambiguous. The CDR3 runs 19 residues. Germline-derived CDR1 and CDR2 are MNHEY and SMNVEV (reference sequence). The V end was cut by 4 bases, the J end by 1 base, with 20 bases between. CDR3 amino acids: CASSYLTRTGKSGANVLTF. As DNA, the CDR3 is TGTGCCAGCAGTTATTTGACAAGGACCGGCAAATCTGGGGCCAACGTCCTGACTTTC.

In this sample, this clonotype turned up many times. This rearrangement joins TRBV3-1 to TRBJ1-1; D might be TRBD1 (6 bases). Trimming took 4 bases from V and 1 from J, leaving 7 bases between them. CDR3 length equals 13 residues. The germline V gene has CDR1 LGHDT and CDR2 YNNKEL (reference sequence). CDR3 DNA: TGTGCCAGCAGCCGGGGACAGAACACTGAAGCTTTCTTT. Amino acid sequence: CASSRGQNTEAFF.

Regarding this clonotype: Relative to the germline gene, one junction end is altered; a read error may explain this. The rearrangement links TRBV20-1 to TRBJ2-1; D not certain. Germline V gene sequence: CDR1 DFQATT, CDR2 SNEGSKA (reference sequence). The CDR3 length is 13 residues. The CDR3 region is CSAGDSSYNERFF. For the CDR3, the DNA is TGCAGTGCTGGTGATAGCTCCTACAATGAGCGGTTCTTC.

This clonotype is categorized as medium-sized (0.01 to 0.1%). The chain recombines TRBV6-1 with TRBJ2-7; 10 bases agree with TRBD2. The CDR3 is made up of 16 amino acids. Germline trimming cut 3 bases from V and 1 base from J; bases unmatched to any gene: 6. Looked up from germline, CDR1 is MNHNS and CDR2 is SASEGT. CDR3 DNA: TGTGCCAGCAGTGACTTTTGGACTAGCGGATCCTACGAGCAGTACTTC. It translates to CASSDFWTSGSYEQYF.

This clonotype was detected ten times or more. The chain uses TRBV12-3 or TRBV12-4 and TRBJ2-5; D gene uncertain. The length of the CDR3 is 11 residues. V gave up 6 bases and J gave up 5 bases, with 7 bases separating them. Here the CDR3 DNA reads TGTGCCAGCAGCTTTGGGGAGACCCAGTACTTC. It encodes CASSFGETQYF.

In its sample, this clonotype is medium-sized. This chain uses TRBV28 with TRBJ1-4; D might be TRBD1 (5 bases). Germline V gives CDR1 MDHEN, CDR2 SYDVKM. There are 13 residues in the CDR3. Trimming removed 2 bases from V and 14 bases from J, with 15 bases in between. The CDR3 protein is CASSLQGGPGLFF. In DNA form, the CDR3 reads TGTGCCAGCAGTTTACAGGGTGGACCTGGGCTGTTTTTT.